What follows are 5 T cell receptor beta chains derived from one specimen sequenced in a study of vaccination effects on CD4 cells after COVID-19 (dated by TCRdb to about 2022). Their target antigens are unknown. The receptor library was made with the immunoSEQ multiplex PCR assay. Drawn from immuneACCESS, this table holds only the in-frame rearrangements with V and J called that TCRdb kept. Clones are partly lost; checked studies trace under half to an unresolved V gene and leave the rest unexplained. Counted in this sample were 73,000 or so clones; under 80% of them appeared once. The top ten clones comprise roughly a tenth of the sample. The ViraFEST assay stimulated PBMC with viral peptide pools and then used TCR sequencing to identify antigen-specific CD4+ T cell clonotypes by expansion. After about 10 days of culture, CD4+ T cells were isolated with the EasySep CD4+ T cell isolation kit. Healthy vaccine recipients had no prior SARS-CoV-2 infection, confirmed by negative nucleocapsid antibodies before and after vaccination.

The sequenced sample was CD4+ T cells from PBMCs cultured with SARS-CoV-2 spike peptides, obtained before COVID-19 vaccination. The cell subset or site label of this sample denotes: SARS-CoV-2 spike overlapping peptide pool stimulation. All receptors come from a human donor who received a COVID-19 vaccine.

The V call is TRBV9, the J call TRBJ2-1; the match to TRBD2 covers 11 bases. With V trimmed by 0 bases and J by 9 bases, 5 bases remained unmatched. CDR1 is SGDLS, CDR2 YYNGEE, per germline. CDR3 length equals 15 residues. The chain's CDR3 is CASSVGLAGGREQFF. The CDR3 DNA follows: TGTGCCAGCAGCGTAGGCCTAGCGGGGGGCCGTGAGCAGTTCTTC.

This rearrangement joins TRBV27 to TRBJ1-1; no reliable D call. The CDR3 extends over 16 amino acids. V gave up 6 bases and J gave up 1 base, with 18 bases separating them. From germline, CDR1 is MNHEY and CDR2 SMNVEV (reference sequence). The CDR3 coding sequence is TGTGCCAGCAGGACAATGGCCCCTCCCGAGAACACTGAAGCTTTCTTT. It translates to CASRTMAPPENTEAFF.

V is TRBV5-1 and J is TRBJ2-1, with 7 bases identical to TRBD2. V shed 0 bases and J 6 bases; nucleotides not matched to a gene: 6. The germline CDR1 and CDR2 sequences are SGHRS and YFSETQ. This CDR3 is built from 15 residues. The CDR3 spells CASSLAGRGSNEQFF. The CDR3 bases are TGCGCCAGCAGCTTGGCCGGGCGGGGGTCCAATGAGCAGTTCTTC. The full variable domain, completed using reference TRBV5-1 and TRBJ2-1, is KAGVTQTPRYLIKTRGQQVTLSCSPISGHRSVSWYQQTPGQGLQFLFEYFSETQRNKGNFPGRFSGRQFSNSRSEMNVSTLELGDSALYLCASSLAGRGSNEQFFGPGTRLTVL.

This chain connects TRBV5-1 to TRBJ2-4; no clear D gene. Germline CDR1 is SGHRS and CDR2 is YFSETQ. Deletions cut 2 bases from V and 8 bases from J, with 14 bases between. The CDR3 consists of 14 residues. The CDR3 DNA sequence: TGCGCCAGCAGCTTTGGCTCTTCGGTCGACATTCAGTACTTC. Translation: CASSFGSSVDIQYF.

The gene calls are TRBV6-1 and TRBJ2-4, with D maybe TRBD1 (5 bases). Trimming took 2 bases from V and 8 from J, leaving 16 bases between them. There are 15 residues in the CDR3. CDR1 is MNHNS, CDR2 SASEGT, per germline. This chain's CDR3 is CASSENVVRDDIQYF. The CDR3 DNA reads TGTGCCAGCAGTGAAAATGTAGTCAGGGATGACATTCAGTACTTC.